The T cell receptor (beta chain) under discussion was sequenced for a study of regulatory T cells in long-lasting Graves disease. Study conclusions and caveats: Persistent-disease Graves' patients showed less TCR diversity than new cases.

Noted time point: persistent/refractory GD, antithyroid drugs over 5 years with positive TRAb. Generation of the TCR library employed RNA extracted from PBMCs. Researchers made TCR beta libraries by using iRepertoire HTBI primers and running Arm-PCR on CDR3 regions. TCRdb reprocessed the multiplex PCR reads via MiXCR and lists one record per CDR3 protein. The sample has about 340,000 distinct CDR3 sequences, around a fifth seen once; the top ten hold around 30%. For this clonotype: Its specificity is not known.

Trimming shortened V by 7 bases and J by 7 bases, and 14 bases separated the two germline ends. The CDR3 runs 12 residues. Germline V gene lookup returns CDR1 SNHLY and CDR2 FYNNEI. Sequenced material: peripheral blood mononuclear cells (PBMCs), taken when the disease was refractory, from a patient treated with antithyroid drugs. This TCR derives from a female donor with Graves disease. The chain employs TRBV2 and TRBJ2-7; maybe TRBD2 (6 bases). The CDR3 here is CASTGDVEEQYF. The CDR3 DNA reads as TGTGCCAGCACGGGGGACGTGGAAGAGCAGTACTTC.